This T cell receptor beta chain was sequenced in a study of T cell repertoires in cytomegalovirus infection. Study as a whole: Carrying CMV and the relevant HLA type showed in public TCR beta signatures. General study results and limits: The ex vivo response showed dominance by HLA-C-restricted CMV-specific TCR beta clonotypes. Individuals carrying CMV plus the relevant HLA were identified by cumulative frequency of public TCR beta families.

Using its own MiXCR run on the reads, TCRdb lists one record per CDR3 protein. The table shows 480,000 or so distinct CDR3 sequences, with about 10% occurring only once. Worth noting for this clonotype: The antigen is undetermined.

The CDR3 is 14 residues long. Looked up from germline, CDR1 is SNHLY and CDR2 is FYNNEI. V was clipped by 7 bases and J by 1 base, with 11 bases between them. This receptor was taken from a human donor in good health (CMV status not recorded). Some clones in this sample may be carry-over from other donors' samples. Sequencing was done on a sample of PBMCs. V gene TRBV2 combines with J gene TRBJ1-5; D might be TRBD1 (6 bases). The CDR3: CASKEGTSNQPQHF. The CDR3 nucleotides are TGTGCCAGCAAGGAGGGGACAAGCAATCAGCCCCAGCATTTT.